These 3 T cell receptor beta chains originate from one sample sequenced in a study of blood T cells in healthy people across ages. Then a second PCR, running about 6 to 12 cycles, was carried out with a sample-barcoded 5' primer and a J-beta primer mix. MiXCR, run by TCRdb on the 5' RACE reads, gives a single entry per CDR3 protein. Here the sample spans about 930,000 distinct CDR3 sequences, almost 30% being singletons. Another study also made use of these data, one on T cells of mothers and their children.

Sequencing was carried out using blood. Every receptor here comes from a woman in her thirties or forties in good health.

The rearrangement links TRBV6-6 to TRBJ1-5; D not certain. V lost 6 bases, J lost 5 bases, and 14 bases lay in between. CDR3 length equals 14 residues. Germline V gene data show CDR1 as MNHNY and CDR2 as SVGAGI (reference sequence). The DNA for the CDR3 is TGTGCCAGCAGGACGCGCACGGGCGATCAGCCCCAGCATTTT. Its protein is CASRTRTGDQPQHF.

This clonotype was seen at least ten times. The genes are TRBV11-1 and TRBJ1-6; TRBD1 is a possible D gene (5 bases). This CDR3 comprises 14 residues. CDR1 and CDR2 from the germline V gene are SGHAT and FQDESV (reference sequence). V was pared by 3 bases and J by 5 bases, with 8 bases between. The CDR3 reads CASSFRGNNSPLHF. In DNA, the CDR3 is TGTGCCAGCAGCTTTAGGGGTAATAATTCACCCCTCCACTTT. The whole variable domain, filled in from reference TRBV11-1 and TRBJ1-6, reads EAEVAQSPRYKITEKSQAVAFWCDPISGHATLYWYRQILGQGPELLVQFQDESVVDDSQLPKDRFSAERLKGVDSTLKIQPAELGDSAMYLCASSFRGNNSPLHFGNGTRLTVT.

This clonotype was seen a handful of times. The chain joins TRBV12-3 or TRBV12-4 to TRBJ1-6, with D possibly matching TRBD1 (6 bases). V was shortened by 7 bases and J by 3 bases, with 13 bases between the two germline ends. There are 15 residues in the CDR3. The CDR3 spells CASTPGEGYNSPLHF. The CDR3 DNA reads TGTGCCAGCACCCCAGGGGAGGGCTATAATTCACCCCTCCACTTT.